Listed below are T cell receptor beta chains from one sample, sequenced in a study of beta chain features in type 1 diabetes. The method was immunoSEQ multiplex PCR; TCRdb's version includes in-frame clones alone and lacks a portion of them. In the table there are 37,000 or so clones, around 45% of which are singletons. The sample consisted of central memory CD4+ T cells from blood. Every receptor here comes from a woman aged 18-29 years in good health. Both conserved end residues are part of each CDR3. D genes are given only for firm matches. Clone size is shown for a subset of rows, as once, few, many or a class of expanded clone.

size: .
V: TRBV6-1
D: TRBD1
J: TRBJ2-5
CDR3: CASSEQAGGQETQYF
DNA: TGTGCCAGCAGTGAACAGGCAGGGGGCCAAGAGACCCAGTACTTC

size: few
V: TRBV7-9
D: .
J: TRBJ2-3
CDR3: CASSLAHHTDTQYF
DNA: TGTGCCAGCAGCTTAGCCCATCACACAGATACGCAGTATTTT

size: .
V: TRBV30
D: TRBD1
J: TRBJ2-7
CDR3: CAWSVLWTGIYEQYF
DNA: TGTGCCTGGAGTGTACTGTGGACAGGGATCTACGAGCAGTACTTC

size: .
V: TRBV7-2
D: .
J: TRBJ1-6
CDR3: CASSLEWQGTSPLHF
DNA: TGTGCCAGCAGCTTAGAGTGGCAGGGAACATCACCCCTCCACTTT

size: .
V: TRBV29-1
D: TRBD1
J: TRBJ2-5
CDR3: CSAGSGTGQETQYF
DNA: TGCAGCGCCGGGTCAGGGACAGGGCAAGAGACCCAGTACTTC

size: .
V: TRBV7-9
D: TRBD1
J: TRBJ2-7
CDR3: CASSSLGQGARYEQYF
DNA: TGTGCCAGCAGCTCGCTCGGACAGGGGGCTCGGTACGAGCAGTACTTC

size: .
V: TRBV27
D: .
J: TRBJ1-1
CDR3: CASSRAGLMNTEAFF
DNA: TGTGCCAGCAGCCGCGCCGGACTTATGAACACTGAAGCTTTCTTT

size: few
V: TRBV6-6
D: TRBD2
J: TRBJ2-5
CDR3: CASSPPGGQETQYF
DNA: TGTGCCAGCAGCCCCCCGGGGGGCCAAGAGACCCAGTACTTC

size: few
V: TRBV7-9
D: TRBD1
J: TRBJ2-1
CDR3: CASSSGDRGSYNEQFF
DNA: TGTGCCAGCAGCTCGGGAGACAGGGGCTCCTACAATGAGCAGTTCTTC

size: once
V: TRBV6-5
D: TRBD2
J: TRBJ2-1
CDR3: CASSYSPGGANEQFF
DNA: TGTGCCAGCAGTTACTCCCCCGGGGGGGCCAATGAGCAGTTCTTC

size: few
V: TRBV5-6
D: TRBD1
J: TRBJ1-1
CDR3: CASSATGRNTEAFF
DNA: TGTGCCAGCAGCGCGACAGGGAGGAACACTGAAGCTTTCTTT

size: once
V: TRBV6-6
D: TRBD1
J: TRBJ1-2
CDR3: CASSYSDREGGYTF
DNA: TGTGCCAGCAGTTACTCGGACAGGGAGGGTGGCTACACCTTC

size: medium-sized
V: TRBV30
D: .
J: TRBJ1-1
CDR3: CAWRANRIWTEAFF
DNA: TGTGCCTGGAGGGCTAACAGGATTTGGACTGAAGCTTTCTTT

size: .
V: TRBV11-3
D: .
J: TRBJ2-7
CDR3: CARKPIDRSSYEQYF
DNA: TGTGCCAGGAAACCGATAGACAGAAGCTCCTACGAGCAGTACTTC

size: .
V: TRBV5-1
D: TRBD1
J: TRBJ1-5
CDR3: CASSLGTGGGQPQHF
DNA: TGCGCCAGCAGCTTAGGGACAGGGGGGGGTCAGCCCCAGCATTTT